This T cell receptor beta chain was sequenced during a study of OX40 agonist ivuxolimab in advanced cancers. The repertoire was sequenced with immunoSEQ multiplex PCR; TCRdb's copy has only in-frame clones and lacks some. The table shows tens of thousands of clones, with over 80% occurring only once. CDR1 MDHEN and CDR2 SYDVKM come from the germline V gene. V was pared by 6 bases and J by 5 bases, with 14 bases between. The CDR3 consists of 14 residues. This clone turned up a few times. The receptor was derived from an adult with an advanced solid tumor such as melanoma, head and neck, liver or kidney cancer. The chain couples TRBV28 to TRBJ1-5, with a weak D call TRBD1 (6 bases). Material: CD4+ or CD8+ T cells sorted from blood, obtained in a trial of the OX40 agonist ivuxolimab. CDR3 DNA sequence: TGTGCCAGCAGAAAGGGGGGGATCTATCAGCCCCAGCATTTT. It translates to CASRKGGIYQPQHF.